This is a list of T cell receptor beta chains from one sample in a study of CD8 T cells in Susac syndrome. TCRdb ran MiXCR on the immunoSEQ multiplex PCR reads and lists one entry per CDR3 protein. The table shows around 59,000 distinct CDR3 sequences, with 85% to 95% occurring only once. Input material: CD8+ T cells from PBMCs. These receptors all come from a human donor in good health. Each CDR3 is given with its conserved first and last residue. A D gene is named only where the DNA matches it firmly. Rows may omit the clone size; those that give it use once, few, many or a size class.

TRBJ2-1	-	-	TRBV18	TGTGCCAGCTCACTTCGGACAGCCCATGAGCAGTTCTTC	CASSLRTAHEQFF
TRBJ2-7	-	once	TRBV7-9	TGTGCCAGCAGCTTACTACAGGGCCGACACTACGAGCAGTACTTC	CASSLLQGRHYEQYF
TRBJ2-7	TRBD2	-	TRBV27	TGTGCCAGCAGTTTTGGGGAGGGCCTCTACGAGCAGTACTTC	CASSFGEGLYEQYF
TRBJ2-2	-	once	TRBV10-3	TGTGCCATCAGTGACGGAGATGGGGAGCTGTTTTTT	CAISDGDGELFF
TRBJ2-1	TRBD2	-	TRBV6-1	TGTGCCAGCAGCCACCTAGCGGGGGGGCACAATGAGCAGTTCTTC	CASSHLAGGHNEQFF
TRBJ2-3	-	-	TRBV27	TGTGCCAGCACCAAAGGGCCTAACACAGATACGCAGTATTTT	CASTKGPNTDTQYF
TRBJ1-5	TRBD1	once	TRBV3-1	TGTGCCAGCAGCCAAGGGACAGGGATCTTTTATAGCAATCAGCCCCAGCATTTT	CASSQGTGIFYSNQPQHF
TRBJ2-1	TRBD2	-	TRBV4-1	TGCGCCAGCAGCCAACTCCCCCAGGCGGGGGGCTCCTACAATGAGCAGTTCTTC	CASSQLPQAGGSYNEQFF
TRBJ1-1	TRBD1	once	TRBV5-5	TGTGCCAGCAGCTTCCGACAGGGAGGCCAGAGCACTGAAGCTTTCTTT	CASSFRQGGQSTEAFF
TRBJ2-7	-	-	TRBV14	TGTGCCAGCAGCCATTTAATAGGTCTGATCCCCTACGAGCAGTACTTC	CASSHLIGLIPYEQYF
TRBJ2-7	TRBD2	-	TRBV6-5	TGTGCCAGCAGTTACTCGACACTAGCGGTCTACGAGCAGTACTTC	CASSYSTLAVYEQYF
TRBJ2-7	TRBD2	-	TRBV29-1	TGCAGCGTTGAAAGTGGGGGGACTAGCGAATACGAGCAGTACTTC	CSVESGGTSEYEQYF
TRBJ2-3	TRBD2	once	TRBV4-2	TGTGCCAGCAGCCAAACCACTAGCGGAAGCACAGATACGCAGTATTTT	CASSQTTSGSTDTQYF
TRBJ2-2	TRBD1	-	TRBV15	TGTGCCACCAGTTGGACAGGGGGCTCCGGGGAGCTGTTTTTT	CATSWTGGSGELFF
TRBJ1-1	TRBD1	once	TRBV27	TGTGCCAGCAGTAAAAGCGGACAGGGGGCATCCACTGAAGCTTTCTTT	CASSKSGQGASTEAFF
TRBJ2-7	TRBD1	-	TRBV5-1	TGCGCCAGCAGCCAAACCGGGACAGCGACCTACGAGCAGTACTTC	CASSQTGTATYEQYF
TRBJ2-5	-	-	TRBV29-1	TGCAGCGTTGAGGGGGGGCTCTTAGGGACCCAGTACTTC	CSVEGGLLGTQYF
TRBJ2-5	-	few	TRBV9	TGTGCCAGCAGCGTAAGTGATGGGGTGCAGCAAGAGACCCAGTACTTC	CASSVSDGVQQETQYF
TRBJ2-3	TRBD2	-	TRBV4-1	TGCGCCAGCAGCCACATAACTAGCGGGGCTAGCACAGATACGCAGTATTTT	CASSHITSGASTDTQYF
TRBJ2-1	TRBD2	-	TRBV13	TGTGCCAGCAGCTTAGGGCTAGCGGTCGAAGCGTACAATGAGCAGTTCTTC	CASSLGLAVEAYNEQFF
TRBJ2-1	-	-	TRBV13	TGTGCCAGCAGTGGAGGGGACGATGAGCAGTTCTTC	CASSGGDDEQFF
TRBJ1-2	TRBD1	-	TRBV7-9	TGTGCCAGCAGCCCCGGGACAGGCATTGGCTACACCTTC	CASSPGTGIGYTF
TRBJ2-7	-	once	TRBV6-1	TGTGCCAGCACTCCCAGGGACCCCTACGAGCAGTACTTC	CASTPRDPYEQYF
TRBJ1-2	-	-	TRBV7-2	TGTGCCAGCAGCTTAGTCCAGACTTTACCAAGAGACGACTATGGCTACACCTTC	CASSLVQTLPRDDYGYTF
TRBJ2-7	TRBD1	-	TRBV10-3	TGTGCCATCAGTGAGTCTGAAGCAGGGGGTCGGGACGAGCAGTACTTC	CAISESEAGGRDEQYF